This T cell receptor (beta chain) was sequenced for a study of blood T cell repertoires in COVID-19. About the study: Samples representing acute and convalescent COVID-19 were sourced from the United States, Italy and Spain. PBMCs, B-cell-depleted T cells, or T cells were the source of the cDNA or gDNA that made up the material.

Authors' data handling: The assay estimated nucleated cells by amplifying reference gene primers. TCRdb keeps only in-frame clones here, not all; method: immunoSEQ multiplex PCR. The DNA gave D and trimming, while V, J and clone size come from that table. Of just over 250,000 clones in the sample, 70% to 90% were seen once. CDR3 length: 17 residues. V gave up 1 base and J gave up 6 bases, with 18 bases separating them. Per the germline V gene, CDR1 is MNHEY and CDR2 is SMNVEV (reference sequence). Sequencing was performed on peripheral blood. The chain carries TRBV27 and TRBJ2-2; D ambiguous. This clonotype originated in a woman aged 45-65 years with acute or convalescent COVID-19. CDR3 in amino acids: CASSLYIRPVDSGELFF. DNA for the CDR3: TGTGCCAGCAGTTTATATATCAGGCCAGTAGATTCCGGGGAGCTGTTTTTT.